The T cell receptor (beta chain) described here comes from a study of T cells in Graves' hyperthyroidism and ophthalmopathy. Using RNA transcripts as the source, TCR beta CDR3 regions were amplified. During a first-round RT-PCR of the TCR CDR3, the HTBI primer set was used. TCRdb independently ran MiXCR on the multiplex PCR reads; one entry per CDR3 protein. Among fewer than 200,000 distinct CDR3 sequences, about 17% were seen once, and the ten largest hold roughly 30%. Study-level findings and limits: For ophthalmopathy, model prediction preceded onset by a median roughly 6.5 months. Among clonotypes expanded in thyroid above 0.001, most were also found in blood.

V dropped 6 bases and J dropped 0 bases, with 11 bases sitting between them. Per germline, CDR1 MNHNS and CDR2 SASEGT. The CDR3 has 14 residues. For Graves' hyperthyroidism to be stable, ophthalmopathy could not progress within 18 months. This clonotype was detected ten times or more. Its antigen remains unknown. The source is a woman aged 50 to 60 with Graves' hyperthyroidism. This sequence joins TRBV6-1 and TRBJ2-5; D not certain. The sequencing input was blood. This CDR3 is CASSPTPYQETQYF. The CDR3 DNA reads as TGTGCCAGCAGCCCTACACCATACCAAGAGACCCAGTACTTC.